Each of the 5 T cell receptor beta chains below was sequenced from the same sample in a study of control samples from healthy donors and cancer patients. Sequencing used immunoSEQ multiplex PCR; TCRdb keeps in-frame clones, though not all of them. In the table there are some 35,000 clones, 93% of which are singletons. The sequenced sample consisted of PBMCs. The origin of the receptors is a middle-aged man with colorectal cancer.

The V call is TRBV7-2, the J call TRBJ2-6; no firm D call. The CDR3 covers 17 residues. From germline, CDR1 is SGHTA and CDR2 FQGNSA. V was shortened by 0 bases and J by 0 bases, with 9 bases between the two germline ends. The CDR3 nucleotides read TGTGCCAGCAGCTTAGCGCCAAGGACCTCTGGGGCCAACGTCCTGACTTTC. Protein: CASSLAPRTSGANVLTF.

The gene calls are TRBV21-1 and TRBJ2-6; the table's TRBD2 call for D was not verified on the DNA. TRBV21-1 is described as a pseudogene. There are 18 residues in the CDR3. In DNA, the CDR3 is TGTGCCAGCAGCGGGTGGGAGAAAGGGCACTCTGGGGCCAACGTCCTGACTTTC. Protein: CASSGWEKGHSGANVLTF.

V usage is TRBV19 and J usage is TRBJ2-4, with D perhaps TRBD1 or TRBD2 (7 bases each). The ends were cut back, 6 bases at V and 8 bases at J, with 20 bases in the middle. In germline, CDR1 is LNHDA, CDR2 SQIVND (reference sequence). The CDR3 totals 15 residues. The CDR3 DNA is TGTGCCAGTAGCGTGGGAGGGGGCGGTGTGGACATTCAGTACTTC. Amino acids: CASSVGGGGVDIQYF.

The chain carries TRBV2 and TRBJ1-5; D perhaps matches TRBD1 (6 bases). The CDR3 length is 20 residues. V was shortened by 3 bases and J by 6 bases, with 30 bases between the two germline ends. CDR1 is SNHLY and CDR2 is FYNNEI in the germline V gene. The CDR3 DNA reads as TGTGCCAGCAGTGACTTTGGGGACAAGGGTTTACAAGGGCTCCGTCAGCCCCAGCATTTT. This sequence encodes CASSDFGDKGLQGLRQPQHF.

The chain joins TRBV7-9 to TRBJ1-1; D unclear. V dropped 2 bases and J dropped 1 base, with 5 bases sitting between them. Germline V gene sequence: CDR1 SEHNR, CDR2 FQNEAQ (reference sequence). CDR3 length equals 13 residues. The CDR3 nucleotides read TGTGCCAGCAGCTTATTCGGGAACACTGAAGCTTTCTTT. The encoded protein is CASSLFGNTEAFF.